These 20 T cell receptor beta chains share one sample of origin, sequenced in a study of T-cell reconstitution after alpha-beta-depleted transplantation in children. Preparation of the TCRbeta library was carried out with unique molecular identifiers. TCRdb re-called the PCR reads through MiXCR, storing one row per CDR3 protein. This sample has 490,000 or so distinct CDR3 sequences, with roughly an eighth found just once. The sample here was PBMCs from the stem cell graft donor, taken from the stem cell graft. These receptors all stem from a human donor who donated a stem cell graft to a child with combined immunodeficiency.

This rearrangement joins TRBV12-3 or TRBV12-4 to TRBJ2-1, with unresolved D. The CDR3 consists of 15 residues. Between the trimmed V and J ends, which lost 3 bases and 0 bases, there was a span of 9 bases. The CDR3 region is CASSFLQSSYNEQFF. CDR3 nucleotides: TGTGCCAGCAGTTTCCTTCAGAGCTCCTACAATGAGCAGTTCTTC.

This clonotype was found a few times. The CDR3 loop reads CSVVWRETQYF. The DNA for the CDR3 is TGCAGCGTTGTTTGGCGCGAGACCCAGTACTTC. The J gene is TRBJ2-5, the V gene TRBV29-1; D remains ambiguous. This CDR3 has 11 amino acids. The V and J ends lost 4 bases and 5 bases respectively, with 8 bases between them. Germline loops: CDR1 SQVTM, CDR2 ANQGSEA.

This clonotype was observed many times. V usage is TRBV12-3 or TRBV12-4 and J usage is TRBJ1-5, with TRBD1 matching 9 bases. The CDR3 covers 14 residues. Trimming at V came to 6 bases and at J to 6 bases, leaving 6 bases not matched to a gene. CDR3 sequence (DNA): TGTGCCAGCAGCCCTACAGGGGGCTTTCAGCCCCAGCATTTT. Its translation is CASSPTGGFQPQHF.

This clonotype was counted ten times or more. The chain uses TRBV10-2 and TRBJ2-3; 10 bases match TRBD2. Per the germline V gene, CDR1 is WSHSY and CDR2 is SAAADI. The CDR3 runs 16 residues. The V and J ends lost 2 bases and 6 bases, in that order; junction bases with no gene match: 8. In DNA form, the CDR3 reads TGCGCCAGCAGTGAGAACGGACTAGCGGTTGGGGATACGCAGTATTTT. Translated, it gives CASSENGLAVGDTQYF.

This chain connects TRBV18 to TRBJ2-3; D perhaps matches TRBD2 (7 bases). CDR3 length: 16 amino acids. V shed 1 base and J shed 5 bases, with 16 bases lying between them. CDR1 and CDR2 from the germline V gene are KGHSH and LQKENI. CDR3 nucleotides: TGTGCCAGCTCACCACGAAAGGGGGGGGCCGGAGATACGCAGTATTTT. It is translated as CASSPRKGGAGDTQYF. Together with reference TRBV18 and TRBJ2-3, the CDR3 gives the full variable domain: NAGVMQNPRHLVRRRGQEARLRCSPMKGHSHVYWYRQLPEEGLKFMVYLQKENIIDESGMPKERFSAEFPKEGPSILRIQQVVRGDSAAYFCASSPRKGGAGDTQYFGPGTRLTVL.

The chain has TRBV12-3 or TRBV12-4 and TRBJ1-3; perhaps TRBD1 as D (5 bases). The CDR3 runs 16 residues. V lost 6 bases to trimming and J lost 4 bases, with 19 bases between them. CDR3 DNA sequence: TGTGCCAGCAGGGCATTTGGTGGGGCGGAAGGAAACACCATATATTTT. Translation: CASRAFGGAEGNTIYF.

This clonotype was observed many times. V is TRBV20-1 and J is TRBJ2-7; weak D call: TRBD2 (6 bases). Per the germline V gene, CDR1 is DFQATT and CDR2 is SNEGSKA (reference sequence). The CDR3 totals 11 residues. DNA for the CDR3: TGCAGCGGGAGTTACGGCGACGAGCAGTACTTC. Translation gives CSGSYGDEQYF.

This clonotype turned up a few times. This chain joins TRBV27 and TRBJ2-7; TRBD1 matches at 7 bases. Germline lookup yields CDR1 MNHEY and CDR2 SMNVEV (reference sequence). CDR3 size: 13 residues. The junction had 6 bases not matched to a gene; V was cut back by 4 bases and J by 6 bases. DNA for the CDR3: TGTGCCAGCAGTTGGGACAGTACTACCGAGCAGTACTTC. Encoded protein: CASSWDSTTEQYF.

At least ten counts were recorded for this clonotype. This rearrangement joins TRBV29-1 to TRBJ2-7, with D hard to call. The CDR3 runs to 12 residues. Germline V gene data show CDR1 as SQVTM and CDR2 as ANQGSEA. Trimming took off 4 bases at V and 7 bases at J, with 14 bases between the two ends. The CDR3 spells CSVGEVRAEQYF. The DNA of the CDR3 is TGCAGCGTTGGTGAGGTGAGAGCTGAGCAGTACTTC.

The chain recombines TRBV4-2 with TRBJ2-5, with 11 bases aligning to TRBD1. The V gene's germline CDR1 is LGHNA and CDR2 YNFKEQ. Unmatched junction bases numbered 9, after V lost 1 base and J lost 5 bases. The CDR3 loop spans 17 amino acids. In DNA, the CDR3 is TGTGCCAGCAGCCAAGGGCTGTGGGACAGGGGGTCGGAGACCCAGTACTTC. It specifies CASSQGLWDRGSETQYF.

This clonotype came up a few times. V and J are TRBV7-4 and TRBJ2-2; a possible D gene is TRBD2 (5 bases). V lost 6 bases and J 1 base, leaving 21 bases between the germline ends. The CDR3 sequence is 18 residues long. Germline-derived CDR1 and CDR2 are SGHVT and SQSDAQ. DNA of the CDR3: TGTGCCAGCAGTACCTTTGGGGAGCAGAGACTGAACACCGGGGAGCTGTTTTTT. This encodes CASSTFGEQRLNTGELFF.

This clonotype was observed a handful of times. V is TRBV29-1 and J is TRBJ2-1; a possible D gene is TRBD2 (6 bases). CDR3 length: 12 residues. From germline, CDR1 is SQVTM and CDR2 ANQGSEA. The germline V and J ends were trimmed by 4 bases and 8 bases, with 12 bases remaining between them. Here the CDR3 reads CSVVRDFYEQFF. CDR3 nucleotide sequence: TGCAGCGTTGTGCGGGACTTCTATGAGCAGTTCTTC.

The chain couples TRBV9 to TRBJ2-2; TRBD2 agrees at 10 bases. The junction had 7 bases not matched to a gene; V was cut back by 2 bases and J by 0 bases. CDR3 size: 18 residues. The germline V gene has CDR1 SGDLS and CDR2 YYNGEE. The CDR3 nucleotides are TGTGCCAGCAGCGTCGGTGATAGCGGGGGGCCGAACACCGGGGAGCTGTTTTTT. This translates into CASSVGDSGGPNTGELFF.

The chain recombines TRBV7-9 with TRBJ2-1, with D unclear. V lost 5 bases to trimming and J lost 8 bases, with 13 bases between them. The CDR3 length is 13 residues. Per germline, CDR1 SEHNR and CDR2 FQNEAQ (reference sequence). CDR3 residues: CASSPPLYDEQFF. In DNA, the CDR3 is TGTGCCAGCAGCCCCCCGCTCTATGATGAGCAGTTCTTC.

The chain joins TRBV2 to TRBJ2-7, with TRBD1 as a possible D gene (5 bases). The ends were cut back, 3 bases at V and 4 bases at J, with 16 bases in the middle. The germline V gene encodes CDR1 SNHLY and CDR2 FYNNEI. The length of the CDR3 is 15 residues. CDR3 loop: CASSDRQFNLYEQYF. The CDR3 DNA is TGTGCCAGCAGTGACCGACAGTTCAATTTGTACGAGCAGTACTTC.

In the case of this clonotype: This may arise from a read error, as a much more abundant clone is one base away. A read error is likely, as this CDR3 ends without the conserved phenylalanine or tryptophan. The rearrangement uses TRBV28 and TRBJ2-1; 13 positions match TRBD2. Germline loops: CDR1 MDHEN, CDR2 SYDVKM. The CDR3 loop spans 15 amino acids. J gave up 8 bases and V 6 bases, and 7 bases lay outside the gene matches. The CDR3 spells CASSPGLAGADEQFS. In DNA form, the CDR3 reads TGTGCCAGCAGCCCCGGACTAGCGGGGGCCGATGAGCAGTTCTCC.

The table lists this clonotype with many counts. The V gene is TRBV7-2, the J gene TRBJ2-7; the D is unclear. The CDR3 consists of 14 residues. CDR1 and CDR2 (germline): SGHTA, FQGNSA. Trimming took off 6 bases at V and 1 base at J, with 13 bases between the two ends. CDR3 in amino acids: CASRLDDGSYEQYF. The CDR3 DNA sequence: TGTGCCAGCAGGTTGGACGACGGATCCTACGAGCAGTACTTC.

This clonotype was observed at least ten times. The chain carries TRBV24-1 and TRBJ2-1; 7 bases agree with TRBD1. This CDR3 spans 16 amino acids. Germline trimming cut 1 base from V and 5 bases from J; bases unmatched to any gene: 7. Germline V gene data show CDR1 as KGHDR and CDR2 as SFDVKD. This chain's CDR3 is CATSDLRATGHNEQFF. CDR3 in DNA: TGTGCCACCAGTGATTTACGGGCGACAGGGCACAATGAGCAGTTCTTC.

This clonotype turned up a few times. The CDR3 DNA reads as TGTGCCAGCAGCCCTCCGGGAGGGGCTTTCTACGAGCAGTACTTC. Its translation is CASSPPGGAFYEQYF. This chain uses TRBV5-6 with TRBJ2-7; 8 bases agree with TRBD2. The trim removed 4 bases at V and 3 bases at J, leaving 9 bases unmatched. Looked up from germline, CDR1 is SGHDT and CDR2 is YYEEEE. This CDR3 has 15 residues.

The chain carries TRBV28 and TRBJ1-5; 8 positions match TRBD1. Germline lookup yields CDR1 MDHEN and CDR2 SYDVKM. The CDR3 is made up of 14 amino acids. With V trimmed by 7 bases and J by 5 bases, 7 bases remained unmatched. The CDR3 coding sequence is TGTGCCAGCAACACAGGGGGGTATTATCAGCCCCAGCATTTT. It is translated as CASNTGGYYQPQHF.